Listed below are T cell receptor beta chains from one sample, sequenced in a study of patients and donors after allogeneic stem cell transplantation. TCRdb re-derived calls from the RT-PCR reads in MiXCR, one entry per CDR3 protein. This table holds some 880,000 distinct CDR3 sequences, more than 15% found once. Sequencing used blood, either unsorted or a sorted T cell fraction (not recorded which). The receptor source for this set is a human donor who was either an allogeneic HSCT recipient or a stem cell or donor lymphocyte infusion donor (not recorded which). It is not recorded whose cells these are; they may come from a transplant donor. Both conserved end residues are trimmed from each CDR3. Fields, in order: V gene, D gene, clone size, CDR3 protein. D genes are given only for firm matches. The size of a clone is reported for some rows only, either as once, few or many, or as a class for expanded clones.

TRBV9 - - ASSVVGSGAYNEQF
TRBV24-1 TRBD2 few ATSDNGLAGVQQF
TRBV24-1 TRBD2 - ATSGGAAGADTQY
TRBV3-1 TRBD2 - ASSRRKGASGTSGQETQY
TRBV12-3/TRBV12-4 - many ASRGRGRVWDTIY
TRBV27 - few ASSWASSYEQY
TRBV12-3/TRBV12-4 TRBD2 many ASSLTSGRNNEQF
TRBV20-1 TRBD2 - SARDGRGKRGELF
TRBV20-1 - - STDIIDTQY
TRBV12-3/TRBV12-4 - many ASSLIDEQY
TRBV7-6 TRBD2 few ASSSGYGTSGSYEQY
TRBV27 TRBD1 few ASGRGQGVYEQY
TRBV5-6 - many ASLPPGKNIQY
TRBV20-1 - few SATRVGGTLYTDTQY
TRBV12-3/TRBV12-4 TRBD1 - ASSLGGGRRRNGYT
TRBV25-1 - few ASSGQFTGELF
TRBV12-3/TRBV12-4 - - ASSPPRGSGEKLF
TRBV4-3 - few ASSQDWVGGELF
TRBV6-5 TRBD1 - ASSYRSGQSYGYT
TRBV4-1 - - ASSPEEGRTGNTIY
TRBV19 - - ASSIGGLEETQY
TRBV7-9 TRBD1 few ASSFGQGINIQY
TRBV15 - - ATSRDLRALVSLDEQF
TRBV7-8 TRBD1 - ASSQTGQKINQPQH
TRBV6-2/TRBV6-3 - few ASSYTGFYNEQF
TRBV28 - many ASSLQHLSGNTIY
TRBV12-3/TRBV12-4 - many ASSFRETQY
TRBV4-2 - few ASSQDLRWNNEQF
TRBV20-1 - few SARDGGGDETQY
TRBV28 - few ASSPPWVNEQY
TRBV12-3/TRBV12-4 - many ASSDRNSPLH
TRBV7-9 TRBD1 few ASSHDRGYSPLH
TRBV5-1 - many ASSLASETQY